Detailed here is one TCR beta chain. What it recognizes is unknown. The data belong to a study of response to subunit inactivated influenza vaccine. MiXCR, applied by TCRdb to the RT-PCR reads, yields one record per CDR3 protein. The sample records approximately 480,000 distinct CDR3 sequences, approximately 9.9% being singletons. The study, taken as a whole, reports: A suggestion made by the authors is that each seasonal influenza vaccination recruits few new T cells.

The sequencing used PBMCs from blood, collected more than 35 days after vaccination. The receptor's source is a man aged 45-65 years who received an inactivated influenza vaccine.

For the CDR3, the DNA is TGTGCCAGCAGCCACTTCCAAGGACTAGCGGGGGGCACAGATACGCAGTATTTT. Translated: CASSHFQGLAGGTDTQYF. The chain has TRBV11-1 and TRBJ2-3; 13 nucleotides match TRBD2. With V trimmed by 5 bases and J by 1 base, 9 bases remained unmatched. This CDR3 has 18 residues. From germline, CDR1 is SGHAT and CDR2 FQDESV (reference sequence). Variable domain in full (rest from reference TRBV11-1 and TRBJ2-3): EAEVAQSPRYKITEKSQAVAFWCDPISGHATLYWYRQILGQGPELLVQFQDESVVDDSQLPKDRFSAERLKGVDSTLKIQPAELGDSAMYLCASSHFQGLAGGTDTQYFGPGTRLTVL.